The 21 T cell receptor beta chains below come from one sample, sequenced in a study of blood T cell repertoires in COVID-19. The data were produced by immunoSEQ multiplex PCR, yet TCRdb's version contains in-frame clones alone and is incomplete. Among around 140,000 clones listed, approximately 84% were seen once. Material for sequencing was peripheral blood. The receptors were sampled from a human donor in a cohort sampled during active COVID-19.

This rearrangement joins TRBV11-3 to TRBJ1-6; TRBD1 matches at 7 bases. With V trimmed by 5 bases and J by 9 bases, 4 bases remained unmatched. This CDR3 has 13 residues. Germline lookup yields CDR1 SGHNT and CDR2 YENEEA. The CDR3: CASSGTEPSPLHF. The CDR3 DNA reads TGTGCCAGCAGCGGGACAGAACCTTCACCCCTCCACTTT.

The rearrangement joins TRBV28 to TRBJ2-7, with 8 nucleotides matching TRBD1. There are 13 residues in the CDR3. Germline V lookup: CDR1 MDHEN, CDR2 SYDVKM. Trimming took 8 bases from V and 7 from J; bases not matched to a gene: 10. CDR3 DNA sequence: TGTGCCAGCCGGGGGACAGGCCGCTTTGAGCAGTACTTC. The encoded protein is CASRGTGRFEQYF.

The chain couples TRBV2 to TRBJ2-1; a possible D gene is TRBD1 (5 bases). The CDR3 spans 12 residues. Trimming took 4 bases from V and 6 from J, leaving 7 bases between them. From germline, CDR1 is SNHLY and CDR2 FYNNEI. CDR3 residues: CASSGQINEQFF. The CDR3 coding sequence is TGTGCCAGCAGTGGACAGATCAATGAGCAGTTCTTC.

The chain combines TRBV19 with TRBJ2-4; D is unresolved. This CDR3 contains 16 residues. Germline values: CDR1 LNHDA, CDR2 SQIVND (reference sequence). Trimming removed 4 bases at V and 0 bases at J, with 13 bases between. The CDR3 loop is CASSTTALGAKNIQYF. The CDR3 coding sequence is TGTGCCAGTAGTACCACAGCTCTGGGAGCCAAAAACATTCAGTACTTC.

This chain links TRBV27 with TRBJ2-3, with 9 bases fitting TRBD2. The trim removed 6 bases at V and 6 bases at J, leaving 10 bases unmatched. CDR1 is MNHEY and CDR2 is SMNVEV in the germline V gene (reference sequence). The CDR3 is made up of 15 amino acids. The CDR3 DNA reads TGTGCCAGCAGACTAGCGGGTCGTTATGTCGATACGCAGTATTTT. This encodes CASRLAGRYVDTQYF.

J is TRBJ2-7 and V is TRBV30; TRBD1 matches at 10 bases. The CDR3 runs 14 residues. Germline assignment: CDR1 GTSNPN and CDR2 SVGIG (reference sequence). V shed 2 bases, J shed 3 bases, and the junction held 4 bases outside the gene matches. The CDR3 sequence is CAWSPGTGVYEQYV. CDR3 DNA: TGTGCCTGGAGTCCCGGGACAGGGGTCTACGAGCAGTACGTC.

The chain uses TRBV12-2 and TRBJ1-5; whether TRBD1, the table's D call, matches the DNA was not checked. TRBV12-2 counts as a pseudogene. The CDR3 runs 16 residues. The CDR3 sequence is CASRLRDRWGNQPQHF. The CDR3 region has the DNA TGTGCAAGTCGCTTACGGGACAGGTGGGGCAATCAGCCCCAGCATTTT.

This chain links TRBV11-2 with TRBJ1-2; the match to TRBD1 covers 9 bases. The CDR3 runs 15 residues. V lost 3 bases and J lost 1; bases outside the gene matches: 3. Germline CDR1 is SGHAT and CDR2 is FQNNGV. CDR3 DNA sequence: TGTGCCAGCAGCTTTACGACAGGGGGTAACTATGGCTACACCTTC. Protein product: CASSFTTGGNYGYTF.

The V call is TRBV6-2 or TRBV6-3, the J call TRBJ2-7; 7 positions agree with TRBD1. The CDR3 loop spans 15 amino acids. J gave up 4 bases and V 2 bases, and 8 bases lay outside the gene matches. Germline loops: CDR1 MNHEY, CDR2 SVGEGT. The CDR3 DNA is TGTGCCAGCAGTTACAAGAAGGGGGCTTTTTACGAGCAGTACTTC. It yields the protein CASSYKKGAFYEQYF.

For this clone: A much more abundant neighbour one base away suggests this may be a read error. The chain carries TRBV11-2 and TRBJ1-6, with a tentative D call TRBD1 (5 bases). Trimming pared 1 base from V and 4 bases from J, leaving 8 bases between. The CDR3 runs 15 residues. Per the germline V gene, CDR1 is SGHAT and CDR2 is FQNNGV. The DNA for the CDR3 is TGTGCCAGCAGCTTAGGACAGACGTATAATTCACCCCTCCACTTT. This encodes CASSLGQTYNSPLHF.

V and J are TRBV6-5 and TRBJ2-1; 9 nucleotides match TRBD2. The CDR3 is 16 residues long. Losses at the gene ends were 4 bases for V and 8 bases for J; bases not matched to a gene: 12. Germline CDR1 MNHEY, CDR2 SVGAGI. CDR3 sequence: CASSSIFAGGQDEQFF. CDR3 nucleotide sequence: TGTGCCAGCAGTTCCATCTTTGCGGGGGGGCAGGATGAGCAGTTCTTC.

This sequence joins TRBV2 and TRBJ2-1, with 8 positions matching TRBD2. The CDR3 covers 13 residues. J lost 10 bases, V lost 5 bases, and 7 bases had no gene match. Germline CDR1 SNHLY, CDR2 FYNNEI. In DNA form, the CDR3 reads TGTGCCAGCAGTCCCCGGGAGGGGGGCGAGCAGTTCTTC. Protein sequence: CASSPREGGEQFF.

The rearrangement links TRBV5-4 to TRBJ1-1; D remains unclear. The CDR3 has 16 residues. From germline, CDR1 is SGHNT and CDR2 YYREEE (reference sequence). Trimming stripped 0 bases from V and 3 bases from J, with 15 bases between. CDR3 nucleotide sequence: TGTGCCAGCAGCTTGGGGAGCCGCAGAGGTGACACTGAAGCTTTCTTT. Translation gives CASSLGSRRGDTEAFF.

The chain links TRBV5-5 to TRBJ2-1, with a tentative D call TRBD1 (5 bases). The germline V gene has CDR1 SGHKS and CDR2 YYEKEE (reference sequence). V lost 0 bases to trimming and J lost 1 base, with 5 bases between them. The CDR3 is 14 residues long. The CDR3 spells CASSLDRSYNEQFF. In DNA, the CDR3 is TGTGCCAGCAGCTTGGACAGGTCCTACAATGAGCAGTTCTTC.

CDR3 region: CASSSRTGENTEAFF. CDR3 DNA sequence: TGTGCCAGCAGCTCCAGGACAGGGGAGAACACTGAAGCTTTCTTT. The rearrangement joins TRBV6-5 to TRBJ1-1, with 9 bases aligning to TRBD1. V lost 6 bases to trimming and J lost 1 base; unmatched junction nucleotides: 6. The germline CDR1 and CDR2 sequences are MNHEY and SVGAGI. The CDR3 covers 15 residues.

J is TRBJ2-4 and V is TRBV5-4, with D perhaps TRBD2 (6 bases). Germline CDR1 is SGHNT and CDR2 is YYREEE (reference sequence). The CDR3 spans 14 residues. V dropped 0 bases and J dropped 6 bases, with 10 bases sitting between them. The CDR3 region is CASSLAAEGNIQYF. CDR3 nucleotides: TGTGCCAGCAGCTTGGCGGCGGAGGGAAACATTCAGTACTTC.

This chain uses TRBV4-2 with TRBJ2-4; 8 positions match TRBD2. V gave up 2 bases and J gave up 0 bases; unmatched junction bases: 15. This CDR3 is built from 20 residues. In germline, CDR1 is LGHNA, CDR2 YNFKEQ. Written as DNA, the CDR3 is TGTGCCAGCAGCCAAAGGGGGAAAGAACTAGCGGACGTAGCCAAAAACATTCAGTACTTC. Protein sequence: CASSQRGKELADVAKNIQYF.

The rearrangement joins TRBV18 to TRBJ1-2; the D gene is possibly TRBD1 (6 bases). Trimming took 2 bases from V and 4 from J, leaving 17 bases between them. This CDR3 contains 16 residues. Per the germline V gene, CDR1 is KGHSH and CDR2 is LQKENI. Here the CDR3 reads CASSPDWDTQGYGYTF. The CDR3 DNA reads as TGTGCCAGCTCACCAGACTGGGACACCCAAGGCTATGGCTACACCTTC.

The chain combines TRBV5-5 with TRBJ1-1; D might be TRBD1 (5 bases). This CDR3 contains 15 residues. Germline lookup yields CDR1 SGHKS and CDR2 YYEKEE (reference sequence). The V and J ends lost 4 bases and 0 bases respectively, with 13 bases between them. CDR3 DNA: TGTGCCAGCAGCCCCTCAGGGCTCATGAACACTGAAGCTTTCTTT. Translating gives CASSPSGLMNTEAFF.

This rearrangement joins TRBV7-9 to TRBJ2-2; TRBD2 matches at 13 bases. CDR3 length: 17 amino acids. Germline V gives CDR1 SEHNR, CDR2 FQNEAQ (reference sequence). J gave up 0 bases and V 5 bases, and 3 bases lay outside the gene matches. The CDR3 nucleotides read TGTGCCAGCAGCCGGACTAGCGGGGGATCGAACACCGGGGAGCTGTTTTTT. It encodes CASSRTSGGSNTGELFF.

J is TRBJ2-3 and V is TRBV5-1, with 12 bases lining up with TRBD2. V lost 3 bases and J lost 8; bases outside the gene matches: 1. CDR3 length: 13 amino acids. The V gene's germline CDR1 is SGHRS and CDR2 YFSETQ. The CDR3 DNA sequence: TGCGCCAGCAGCTCGGGACTAGCGGGTACGCAGTATTTT. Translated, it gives CASSSGLAGTQYF.